This T cell receptor beta chain originates from a study of cytomegalovirus exposure and HLA in healthy donors. Germline trimming cut 1 base from V and 1 base from J; bases unmatched to any gene: 6. The CDR3 has 15 amino acids. The germline V gene encodes CDR1 GTSNPN and CDR2 SVGIG (reference sequence). About this clone itself: What it binds is not known.

Findings and limits, study-wide: Most subjects' HLA-A and HLA-B alleles were reportedly predicted from TCR beta sequences.

Primers: 60 Vbeta forward and 13 Jbeta reverse. Method: immunoSEQ multiplex PCR; TCRdb's copy keeps in-frame clones and lacks some. The repertoire holds about 150,000 clones, 65% to 80% seen once, with approximately 4% in the top ten. The TCR comes from a woman in her thirties or forties in good health and CMV-seronegative. The sequencing input was PBMCs. The J gene is TRBJ1-1, the V gene TRBV30; 7 bases fit TRBD1. CDR3 nucleotide sequence: TGTGCCTGGAGTGACCTGGACAGGCGGAACACTGAAGCTTTCTTT. Translating it yields CAWSDLDRRNTEAFF.